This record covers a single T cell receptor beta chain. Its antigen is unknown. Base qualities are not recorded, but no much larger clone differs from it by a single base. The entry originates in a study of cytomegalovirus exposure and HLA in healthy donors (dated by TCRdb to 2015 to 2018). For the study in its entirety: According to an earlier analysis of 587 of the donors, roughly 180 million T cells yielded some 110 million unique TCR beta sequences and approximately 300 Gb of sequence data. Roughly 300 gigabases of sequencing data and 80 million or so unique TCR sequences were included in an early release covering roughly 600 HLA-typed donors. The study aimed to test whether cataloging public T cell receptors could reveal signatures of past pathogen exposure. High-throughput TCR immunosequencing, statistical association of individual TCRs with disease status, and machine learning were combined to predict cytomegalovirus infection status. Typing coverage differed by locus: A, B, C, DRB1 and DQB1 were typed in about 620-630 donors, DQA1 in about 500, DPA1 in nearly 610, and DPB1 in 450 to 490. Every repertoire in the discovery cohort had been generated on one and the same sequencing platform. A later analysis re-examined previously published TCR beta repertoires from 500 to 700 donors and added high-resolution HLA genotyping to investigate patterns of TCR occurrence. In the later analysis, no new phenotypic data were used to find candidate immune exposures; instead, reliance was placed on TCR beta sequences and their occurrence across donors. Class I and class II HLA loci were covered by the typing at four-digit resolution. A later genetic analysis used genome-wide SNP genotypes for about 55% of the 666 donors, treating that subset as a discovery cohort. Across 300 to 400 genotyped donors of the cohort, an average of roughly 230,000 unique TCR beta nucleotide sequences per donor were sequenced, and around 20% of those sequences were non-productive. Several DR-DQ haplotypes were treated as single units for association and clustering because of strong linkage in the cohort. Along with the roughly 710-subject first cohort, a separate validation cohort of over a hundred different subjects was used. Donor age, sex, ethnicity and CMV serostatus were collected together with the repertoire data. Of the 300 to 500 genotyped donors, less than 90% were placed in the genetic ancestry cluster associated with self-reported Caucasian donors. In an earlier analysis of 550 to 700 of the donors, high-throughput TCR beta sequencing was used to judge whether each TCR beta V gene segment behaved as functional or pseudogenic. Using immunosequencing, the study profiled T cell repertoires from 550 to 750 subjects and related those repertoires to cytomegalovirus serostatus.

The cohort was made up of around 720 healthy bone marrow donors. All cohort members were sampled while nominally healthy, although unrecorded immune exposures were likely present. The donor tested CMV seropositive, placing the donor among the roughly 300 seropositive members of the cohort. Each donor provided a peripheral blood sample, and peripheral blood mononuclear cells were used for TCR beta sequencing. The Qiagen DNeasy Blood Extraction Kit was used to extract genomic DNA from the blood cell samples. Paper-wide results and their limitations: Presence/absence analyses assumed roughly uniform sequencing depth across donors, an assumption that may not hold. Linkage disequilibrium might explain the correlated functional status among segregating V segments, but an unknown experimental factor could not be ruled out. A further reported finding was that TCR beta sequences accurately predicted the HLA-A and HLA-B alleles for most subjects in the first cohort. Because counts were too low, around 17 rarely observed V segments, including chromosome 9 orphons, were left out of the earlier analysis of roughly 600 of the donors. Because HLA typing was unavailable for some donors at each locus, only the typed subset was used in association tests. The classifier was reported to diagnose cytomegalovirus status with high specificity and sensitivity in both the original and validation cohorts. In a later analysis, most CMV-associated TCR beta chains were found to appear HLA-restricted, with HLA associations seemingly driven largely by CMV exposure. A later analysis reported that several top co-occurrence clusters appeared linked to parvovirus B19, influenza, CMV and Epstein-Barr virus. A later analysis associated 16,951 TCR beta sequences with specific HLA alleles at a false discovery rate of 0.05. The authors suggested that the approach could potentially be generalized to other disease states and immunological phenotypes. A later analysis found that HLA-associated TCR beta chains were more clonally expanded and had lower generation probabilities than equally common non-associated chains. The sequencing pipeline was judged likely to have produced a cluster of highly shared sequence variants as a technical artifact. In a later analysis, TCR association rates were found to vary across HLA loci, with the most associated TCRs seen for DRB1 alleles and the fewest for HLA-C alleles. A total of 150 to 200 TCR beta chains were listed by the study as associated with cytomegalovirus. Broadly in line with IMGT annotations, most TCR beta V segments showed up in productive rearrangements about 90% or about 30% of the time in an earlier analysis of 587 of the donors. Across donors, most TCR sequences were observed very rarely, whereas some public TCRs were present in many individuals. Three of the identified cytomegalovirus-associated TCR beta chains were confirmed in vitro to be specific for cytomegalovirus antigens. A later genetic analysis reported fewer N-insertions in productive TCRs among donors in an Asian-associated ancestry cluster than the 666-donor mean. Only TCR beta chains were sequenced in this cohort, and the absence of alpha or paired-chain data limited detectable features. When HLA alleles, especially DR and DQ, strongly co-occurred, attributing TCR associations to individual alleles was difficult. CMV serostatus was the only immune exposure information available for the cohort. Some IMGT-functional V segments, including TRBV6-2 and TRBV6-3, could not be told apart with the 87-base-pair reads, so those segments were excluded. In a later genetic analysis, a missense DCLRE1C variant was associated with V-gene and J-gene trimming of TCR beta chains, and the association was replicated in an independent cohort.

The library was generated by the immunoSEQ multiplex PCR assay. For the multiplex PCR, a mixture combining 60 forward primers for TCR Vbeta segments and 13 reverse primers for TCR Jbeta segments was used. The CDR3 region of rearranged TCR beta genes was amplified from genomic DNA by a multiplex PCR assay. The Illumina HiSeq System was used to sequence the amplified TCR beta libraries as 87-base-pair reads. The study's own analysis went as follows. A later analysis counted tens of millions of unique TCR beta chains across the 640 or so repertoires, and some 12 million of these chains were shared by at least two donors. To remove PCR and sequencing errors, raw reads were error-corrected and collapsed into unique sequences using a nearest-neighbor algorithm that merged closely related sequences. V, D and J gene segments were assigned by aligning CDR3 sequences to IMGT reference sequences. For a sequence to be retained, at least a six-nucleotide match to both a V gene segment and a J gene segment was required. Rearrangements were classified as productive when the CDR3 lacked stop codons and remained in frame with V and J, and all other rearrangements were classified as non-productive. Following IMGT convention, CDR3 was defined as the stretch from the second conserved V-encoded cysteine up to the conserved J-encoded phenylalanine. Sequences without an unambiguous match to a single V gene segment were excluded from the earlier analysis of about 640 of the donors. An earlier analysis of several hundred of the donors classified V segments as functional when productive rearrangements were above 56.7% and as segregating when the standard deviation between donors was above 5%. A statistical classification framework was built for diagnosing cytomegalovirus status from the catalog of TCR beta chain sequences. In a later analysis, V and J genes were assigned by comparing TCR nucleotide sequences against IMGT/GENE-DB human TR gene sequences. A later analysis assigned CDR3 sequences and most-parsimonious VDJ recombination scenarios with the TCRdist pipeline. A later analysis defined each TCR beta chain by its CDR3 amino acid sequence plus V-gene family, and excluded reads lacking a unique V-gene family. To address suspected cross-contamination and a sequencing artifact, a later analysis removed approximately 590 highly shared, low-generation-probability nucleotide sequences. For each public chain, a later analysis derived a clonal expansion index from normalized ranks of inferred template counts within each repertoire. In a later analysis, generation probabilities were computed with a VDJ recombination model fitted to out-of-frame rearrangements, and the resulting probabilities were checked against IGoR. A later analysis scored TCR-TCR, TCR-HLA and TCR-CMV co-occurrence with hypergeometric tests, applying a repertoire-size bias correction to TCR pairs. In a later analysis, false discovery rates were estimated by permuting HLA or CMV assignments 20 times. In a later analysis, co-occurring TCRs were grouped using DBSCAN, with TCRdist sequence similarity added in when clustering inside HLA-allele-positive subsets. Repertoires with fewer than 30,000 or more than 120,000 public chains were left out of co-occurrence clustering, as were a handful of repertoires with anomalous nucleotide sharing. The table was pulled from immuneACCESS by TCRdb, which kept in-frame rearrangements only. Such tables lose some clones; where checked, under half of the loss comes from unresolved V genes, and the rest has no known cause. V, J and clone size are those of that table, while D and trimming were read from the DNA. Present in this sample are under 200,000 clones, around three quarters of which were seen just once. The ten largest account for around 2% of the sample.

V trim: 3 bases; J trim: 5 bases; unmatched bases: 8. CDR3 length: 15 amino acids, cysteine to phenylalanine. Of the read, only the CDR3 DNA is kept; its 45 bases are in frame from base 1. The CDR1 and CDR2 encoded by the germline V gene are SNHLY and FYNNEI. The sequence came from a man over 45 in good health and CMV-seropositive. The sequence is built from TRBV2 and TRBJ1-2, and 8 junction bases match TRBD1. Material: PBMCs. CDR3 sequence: CASSENKDRAYGYTF. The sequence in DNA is TGTGCCAGCAGTGAGAACAAGGACAGGGCTTATGGCTACACCTTC.